This TCR beta chain was observed in a study of human T cells and chemical hapten exposure. Time point: healthy volunteer bleed at 2 weeks. Total RNA extraction was carried out from unfractionated whole blood. This clonotype was counted many times. This CDR3 is 13 amino acids long. V lost 5 bases and J 4 bases, leaving 11 bases between the germline ends. MiXCR, applied by TCRdb to the RACE reads, yields one record per CDR3 protein. The table records about 45,000 distinct CDR3 sequences, 4% to 4.5% of them present only once. Sequenced: whole blood. This TCR was recovered from a human donor in good health. Some clones in this sample may be carry-over from other donors' samples. The chain combines TRBV12-3 or TRBV12-4 with TRBJ1-2; possible D gene TRBD1, 6 bases. The CDR3 DNA follows: TGTGCCAGCAGTCATGGACAGAGCTATGGCTACACCTTC. It specifies CASSHGQSYGYTF.